Listed below are T cell receptor beta chains from one sample, sequenced in a study of identical twins. MiXCR, applied by TCRdb to the 5' RACE reads, yields one record per CDR3 protein. The data contain approximately 240,000 distinct CDR3 sequences, around an eighth of them singletons. The sample was memory (CD45RO+) T cells sorted from blood. Source of these receptors: a woman under 30 in good health. Both conserved end residues are part of each CDR3. D genes are given only for firm matches. Size is omitted from some rows. Given values are once, few, many or a class for expanded clones.

j_gene	v_gene	d_gene	abundance	CDR3nt	CDR3aa
TRBJ1-2	TRBV20-1	TRBD1	few	TGCAGTGCTCCCCCCCTTGGGACAGAAGGCTATGGCTACACCTTC	CSAPPLGTEGYGYTF
TRBJ2-1	TRBV5-5	TRBD1	-	TGTGCCAGCAGCTTAAAGTACAGGGGGAGCTCCTACAATGAGCAGTTCTTC	CASSLKYRGSSYNEQFF
TRBJ2-2	TRBV3-1	TRBD1	few	TGTGCCAGCAGCCGTGACAGGGGGCGAGGCGGGGAGCTGTTTTTT	CASSRDRGRGGELFF
TRBJ1-5	TRBV5-1	TRBD1	few	TGCGCCAGCAGCTTGGAGGGGGCCCAGCCCCAGCATTTT	CASSLEGAQPQHF
TRBJ1-2	TRBV12-3/TRBV12-4	TRBD1	-	TGTGCCAGCGGACAGGGGACCGACTATGGCTACACCTTC	CASGQGTDYGYTF
TRBJ2-3	TRBV9	-	-	TGTGCCAGCAGCGTAGAGGGGATAACAGATACGCAGTATTTT	CASSVEGITDTQYF
TRBJ2-2	TRBV7-9	TRBD2	-	TGTGCCAGCAGAGGGGCTAGCGGCGTTTCCGGGGAGCTGTTTTTT	CASRGASGVSGELFF
TRBJ1-2	TRBV20-1	-	few	TGCAGTGCCCAGGCAGGGGTGATGGTTGGCTACACCTTC	CSAQAGVMVGYTF
TRBJ2-1	TRBV15	TRBD2	few	TGTGCCACCAGCAGGGATATAGCGGGGAGGGGGAACAATGAGCAGTTCTTC	CATSRDIAGRGNNEQFF
TRBJ2-3	TRBV20-1	-	many	TGCAGTGGTAGGGAGGAGACAGATACGCAGTATTTT	CSGREETDTQYF
TRBJ2-7	TRBV6-1	TRBD2	many	TGTGCCAGCTCCATACCCGTAGCGGGGTCCTACGAGCAGTACTTC	CASSIPVAGSYEQYF
TRBJ1-1	TRBV29-1	-	-	TGCAGCGGGGGACTGACCCGCGGCATGAACACTGAAGCTTTCTTT	CSGGLTRGMNTEAFF
TRBJ2-5	TRBV7-2	-	-	TGTGCCAGCAGCTTAGGTAGCCGAGAGACCCAGTACTTC	CASSLGSRETQYF
TRBJ2-5	TRBV4-3	TRBD1	many	TGCGCCAGCAGCTTTCGCCGGGACAGATTCCAAGAGACCCAGTACTTC	CASSFRRDRFQETQYF
TRBJ1-6	TRBV5-1	TRBD1	-	TGCGCCAGCAGCGGAACCGGGACAGGGGGCGCGGTGGGGTCACCCCTCCACTTT	CASSGTGTGGAVGSPLHF
TRBJ2-2	TRBV2	-	-	TGTGCCAGCTCCGGGACATTAAACACCGGGGAGCTGTTTTTT	CASSGTLNTGELFF
TRBJ1-5	TRBV27	-	-	TGTGCCAGCAGTTCCTTATACAATCAGCCCCAGCATTTT	CASSSLYNQPQHF
TRBJ2-7	TRBV2	-	few	TGTGCCAGCAGTGTGCTGGCAGGGTCCTACGAGCAGTACTTC	CASSVLAGSYEQYF
TRBJ2-1	TRBV5-6	TRBD2	-	TGTGCCAGCAGCTCGGGGCCCCGGCTAGCGGGCTCCAATGAGCAGTTCTTC	CASSSGPRLAGSNEQFF
TRBJ2-1	TRBV7-2	TRBD1	many	TGTGCCAGCAGCTTATACAGGGGTCCTCATGAGCAGTTCTTC	CASSLYRGPHEQFF
TRBJ2-1	TRBV10-3	-	-	TGTGCCATCAGTGACATGGCGGATGATGAGCAGTTCTTC	CAISDMADDEQFF
TRBJ2-7	TRBV20-1	-	few	TGCAGTGCCCAAGACGTGACAGGCCTAAGCCACGAGCAGTACTTC	CSAQDVTGLSHEQYF
TRBJ1-1	TRBV7-9	-	few	TGTGCCAGCAGCCCAGACCCTCTGGGCACTGAAGCTTTCTTT	CASSPDPLGTEAFF
TRBJ2-3	TRBV13	-	-	TGTGCCAGCAGCCGGCGGGCTATTTCAGATACGCAGTATTTT	CASSRRAISDTQYF
TRBJ1-5	TRBV5-6	-	-	TGTGCCAGCAACAACTGGGCGAGCAATCAGCCCCAGCATTTT	CASNNWASNQPQHF
TRBJ2-3	TRBV20-1	-	-	TGCAGTGCTAGAGATATTGGACAGATCACAGATACGCAGTATTTT	CSARDIGQITDTQYF
TRBJ1-1	TRBV11-2	-	-	TGTGCCAGCAGCGTAGAGCTCAACACTGAAGCTTTCTTT	CASSVELNTEAFF
TRBJ1-5	TRBV20-1	-	many	TGCAGTGCCGAAAGTCACGGGGGACCCCAGCATTTT	CSAESHGGPQHF
TRBJ2-1	TRBV5-1	TRBD2	-	TGCGCCAGCAGCAGATTAGCGGGAGGGCCCCATGAGCAGTTCTTC	CASSRLAGGPHEQFF
TRBJ2-5	TRBV5-6	-	few	TGTGCCAGCAGCTTGTCTACTTTGGAGACCCAGTACTTC	CASSLSTLETQYF
TRBJ2-3	TRBV5-6	TRBD2	few	TGTGCCAGCAGCGCCCCACTAGCGGGGATATCAGATACGCAGTATTTT	CASSAPLAGISDTQYF
TRBJ1-6	TRBV4-2	-	-	TGTGCCAGCAGCCAAGATCTAGTGACCATGGGTTCACCCCTCCACTTT	CASSQDLVTMGSPLHF
TRBJ2-2	TRBV20-1	-	-	TGCAGTGCTAGAACTGACACCGGGGAGCTGTTTTTT	CSARTDTGELFF
TRBJ1-1	TRBV5-1	TRBD1	many	TGCGCCAGCAGCTTGCCCCAGCAGGGGGACACTGAAGCTTTCTTT	CASSLPQQGDTEAFF
TRBJ2-5	TRBV6-2/TRBV6-3	TRBD2	few	TGTGCCAGCAGTCCTCGGGGGGGCGAAACGGAGCATTACTTC	CASSPRGGETEHYF
TRBJ2-3	TRBV5-1	TRBD2	-	TGCGCCAGCAGCTTGGCTCCGGGACTAGTCGCAGATACGCAGTATTTT	CASSLAPGLVADTQYF
TRBJ2-7	TRBV5-1	TRBD2	many	TGCGCCAGCAGCTTTTGGACTAGCGGGAGTATCCGGTCGACCTACGAGCAGTACTTC	CASSFWTSGSIRSTYEQYF
TRBJ2-1	TRBV20-1	-	-	TGCAGTGCTATCCGGTCGCACAATGAGCAGTTCTTC	CSAIRSHNEQFF
TRBJ2-1	TRBV2	TRBD2	-	TGTGCCAGCAGTGTTATGGGACTATCTGGGTACAATGAGCAGTTCTTC	CASSVMGLSGYNEQFF
TRBJ1-2	TRBV7-8	-	-	TGTGCCAGCAGCTCCCTACTTAACTATGGCTACACCTTC	CASSSLLNYGYTF
TRBJ1-2	TRBV6-5	-	few	TGTGCCAGCAGTTCGGTGGGAGGCTATGGCTACACCTTC	CASSSVGGYGYTF
TRBJ1-1	TRBV7-2	-	many	TGTGCCAGCAGCTTAAACACGAACACTGAAGCTTTCTTT	CASSLNTNTEAFF